This T cell receptor beta chain emerged from a study of T cells after yellow fever vaccination. The wider study: Low-cell-number fractions underwent preparation using SMART-Seq v4 Ultra Low Input.

V was pared by 7 bases and J by 3 bases, with 10 bases of the junction left unmatched. CDR1 and CDR2 from the germline V gene are DFQATT and SNEGSKA (reference sequence). The CDR3 totals 14 residues. Synthesis of TCR cDNA relied on 5'RACE template switching, which attached a universal primer site and UMIs. TCRdb reprocessed the 5' RACE reads via MiXCR and lists one record per CDR3 protein. The table has 90,000 to 150,000 distinct CDR3 sequences, about 7.2% seen once. Whole-study findings and limits: Most clones from primary vaccination were detected again post-booster (around 96% CD4, roughly 85% CD8). A faster peak, day 5 versus 15, was reached by the weaker secondary response.

A remark on this clonotype: The antigen is undetermined.

The receptor was derived from a man aged 18 to 30 who received the YFV17D yellow fever vaccine. The input for sequencing was CD4+ T cells sorted from PBMCs, taken 45 days after the first yellow fever vaccination. The chain is built from TRBV20-1 and TRBJ2-3; 7 bases map to TRBD2. CDR3 region: CSVVGWGGTDTQYF. The DNA of the CDR3 is TGCAGTGTCGTGGGATGGGGGGGAACAGATACGCAGTATTTT.